This entry describes one T cell receptor (beta chain). Here immunoSEQ multiplex PCR was the method, and the copy in TCRdb shows in-frame clones only, minus some. The sample records around 130,000 clones, roughly 86% being singletons. The data derive from a study of PD-1 blockade in mismatch repair-deficient tumors. The TCR was taken from an adult with mismatch repair-deficient cancer. The sample consisted of peripheral blood, taken just over 70 weeks after starting pembrolizumab.

The CDR3 DNA follows: TGTGCCAGCAGTCCCTGGGGACAGGGTAACATTCAGTACTTC. The encoded protein is CASSPWGQGNIQYF. The chain uses TRBV6-5 and TRBJ2-4; 9 positions agree with TRBD1. Germline lookup yields CDR1 MNHEY and CDR2 SVGAGI. CDR3 length: 14 amino acids. V gave up 5 bases and J gave up 7 bases; unmatched junction bases: 6.